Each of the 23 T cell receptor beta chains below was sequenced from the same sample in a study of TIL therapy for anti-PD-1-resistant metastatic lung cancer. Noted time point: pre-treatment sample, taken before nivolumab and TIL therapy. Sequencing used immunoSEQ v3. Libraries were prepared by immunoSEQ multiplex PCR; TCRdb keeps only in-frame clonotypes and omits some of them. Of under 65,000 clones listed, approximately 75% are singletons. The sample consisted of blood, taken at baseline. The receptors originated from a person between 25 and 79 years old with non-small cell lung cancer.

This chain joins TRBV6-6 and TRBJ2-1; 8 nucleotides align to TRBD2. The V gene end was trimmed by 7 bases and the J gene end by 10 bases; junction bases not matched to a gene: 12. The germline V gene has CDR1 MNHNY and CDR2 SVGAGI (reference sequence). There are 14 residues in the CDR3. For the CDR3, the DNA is TGTGCCAGCACCCCGGGACTAGGGCTAGGGGAGCAGTTCTTC. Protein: CASTPGLGLGEQFF.

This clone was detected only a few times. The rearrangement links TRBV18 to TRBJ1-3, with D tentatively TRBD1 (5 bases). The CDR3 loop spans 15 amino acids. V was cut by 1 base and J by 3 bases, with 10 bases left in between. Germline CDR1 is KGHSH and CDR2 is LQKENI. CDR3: CASSPQGQVGNTIYF. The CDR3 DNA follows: TGTGCCAGCTCACCACAGGGGCAGGTTGGAAACACCATATATTTT.

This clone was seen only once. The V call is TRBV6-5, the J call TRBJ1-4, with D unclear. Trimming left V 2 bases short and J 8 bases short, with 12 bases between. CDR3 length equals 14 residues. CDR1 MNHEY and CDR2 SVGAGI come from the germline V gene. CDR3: CASSYARRGEKLFF. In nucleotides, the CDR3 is TGTGCCAGCAGTTACGCGCGGCGCGGGGAAAAACTGTTTTTT.

CDR3 sequence reads: CASRDTGTDTQYF. CDR3 DNA sequence: TGTGCCAGCCGGGACACGGGCACAGATACGCAGTATTTT. The V and J genes are TRBV7-3 and TRBJ2-3; D perhaps matches TRBD1 (6 bases). V was clipped by 8 bases and J by 1 base, with 10 bases between them. There are 13 residues in the CDR3. Germline assignment: CDR1 SGHTA and CDR2 FQGTGA.

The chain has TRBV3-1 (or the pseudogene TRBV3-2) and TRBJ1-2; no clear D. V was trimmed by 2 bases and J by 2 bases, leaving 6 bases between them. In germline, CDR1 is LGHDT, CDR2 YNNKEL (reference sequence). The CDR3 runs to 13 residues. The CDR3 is CASSQTGNYGYTF. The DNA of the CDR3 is TGTGCCAGCAGCCAAACGGGGAACTATGGCTACACCTTC.

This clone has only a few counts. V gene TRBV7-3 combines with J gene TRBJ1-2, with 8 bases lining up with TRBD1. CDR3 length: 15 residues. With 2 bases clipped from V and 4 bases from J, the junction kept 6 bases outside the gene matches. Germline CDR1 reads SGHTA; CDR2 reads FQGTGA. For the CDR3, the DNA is TGTGCCAGCAGCTTACACCCGGACAGGGTCTATGGCTACACCTTC. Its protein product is CASSLHPDRVYGYTF.

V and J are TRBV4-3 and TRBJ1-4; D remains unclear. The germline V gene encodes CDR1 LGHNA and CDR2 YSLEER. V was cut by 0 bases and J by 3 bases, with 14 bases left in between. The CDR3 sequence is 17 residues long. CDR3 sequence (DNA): TGCGCCAGCAGCCAAGATTTATTGCGGGGTCCTAATGAAAAACTGTTTTTT. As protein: CASSQDLLRGPNEKLFF.

The CDR3 DNA reads as TGTGCCAGCAGTGATGCGGGGGGCACGGGTGAAAAACTGTTTTTT. Translation: CASSDAGGTGEKLFF. V gene TRBV6-1 combines with J gene TRBJ1-4, with D maybe TRBD1 (6 bases). The CDR3 covers 15 residues. Germline CDR1 and CDR2: MNHNS and SASEGT. Trimming took 3 bases from V and 7 from J, leaving 15 bases between them.

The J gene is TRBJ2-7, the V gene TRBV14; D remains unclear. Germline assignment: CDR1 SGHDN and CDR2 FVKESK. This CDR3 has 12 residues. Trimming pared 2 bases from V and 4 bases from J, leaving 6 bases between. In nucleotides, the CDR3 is TGTGCCAGCAGCCAAAGTAGGTACGAGCAGTACTTC. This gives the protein CASSQSRYEQYF.

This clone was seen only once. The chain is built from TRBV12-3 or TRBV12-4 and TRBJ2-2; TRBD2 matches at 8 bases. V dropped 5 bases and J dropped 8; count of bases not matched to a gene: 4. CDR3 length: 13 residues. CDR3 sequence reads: CASSVSGMGELFF. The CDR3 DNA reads TGTGCCAGCAGTGTTAGCGGGATGGGGGAGCTGTTTTTT.

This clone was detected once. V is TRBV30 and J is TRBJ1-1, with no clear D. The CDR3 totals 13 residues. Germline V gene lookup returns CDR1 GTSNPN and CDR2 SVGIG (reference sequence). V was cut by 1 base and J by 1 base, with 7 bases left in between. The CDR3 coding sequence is TGTGCCTGGAGTGAATGGGAGAACACTGAAGCTTTCTTT. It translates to CAWSEWENTEAFF.

The CDR3: CASSWGENSPLHF. In DNA form, the CDR3 reads TGTGCCAGCAGTTGGGGGGAGAATTCACCCCTCCACTTT. The chain couples TRBV6-5 to TRBJ1-6; tentative D call: TRBD1 (5 bases). Germline CDR1 MNHEY, CDR2 SVGAGI. The CDR3 runs 13 residues. Trimming stripped 4 bases from V and 7 bases from J, with 8 bases between.

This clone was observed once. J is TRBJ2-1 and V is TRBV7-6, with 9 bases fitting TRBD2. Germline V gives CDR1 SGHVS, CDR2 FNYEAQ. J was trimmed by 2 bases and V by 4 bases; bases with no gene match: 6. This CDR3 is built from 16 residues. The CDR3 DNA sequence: TGTGCCAGCAGCTATTTAGCGGGGGACACCTACAATGAGCAGTTCTTC. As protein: CASSYLAGDTYNEQFF. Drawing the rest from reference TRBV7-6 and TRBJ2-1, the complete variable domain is GAGVSQSPRYKVTKRGQDVALRCDPISGHVSLYWYRQALGQGPEFLTYFNYEAQQDKSGLPNDRFSAERPEGSISTLTIQRTEQRDSAMYRCASSYLAGDTYNEQFFGPGTRLTVL.

The CDR3 sequence: CASSLQGRKLFF. The CDR3 nucleotides read TGTGCCAGCAGCCTCCAGGGCCGAAAACTGTTTTTT. This chain links TRBV7-8 with TRBJ1-4; possibly TRBD1 for D (5 bases). Germline V CDR1 and CDR2: SGHVS, FQNEAQ. This CDR3 is built from 12 residues. V was cut by 5 bases and J by 10 bases, with 11 bases left in between.

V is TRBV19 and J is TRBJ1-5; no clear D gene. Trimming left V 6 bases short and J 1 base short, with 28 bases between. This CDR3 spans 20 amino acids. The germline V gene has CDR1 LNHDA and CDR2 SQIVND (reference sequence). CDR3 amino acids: CASRIKTVGGQGVSNQPQHF. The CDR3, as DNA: TGTGCCAGTAGGATAAAAACGGTTGGTGGGCAAGGAGTCAGCAATCAGCCCCAGCATTTT.

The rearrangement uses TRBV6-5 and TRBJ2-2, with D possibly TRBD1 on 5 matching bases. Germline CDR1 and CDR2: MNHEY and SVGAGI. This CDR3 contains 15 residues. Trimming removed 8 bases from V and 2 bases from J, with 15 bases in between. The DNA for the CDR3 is TGTGCCAGCCGATTGGGGCGGTTTAACACCGGGGAGCTGTTTTTT. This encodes CASRLGRFNTGELFF.

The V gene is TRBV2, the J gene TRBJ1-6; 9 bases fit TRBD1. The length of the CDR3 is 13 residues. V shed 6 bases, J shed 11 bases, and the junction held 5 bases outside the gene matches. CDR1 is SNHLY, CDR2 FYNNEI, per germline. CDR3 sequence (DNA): TGTGCCAGCAGGGACAGGGGAATTACACCCCTCCACTTT. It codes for CASRDRGITPLHF.

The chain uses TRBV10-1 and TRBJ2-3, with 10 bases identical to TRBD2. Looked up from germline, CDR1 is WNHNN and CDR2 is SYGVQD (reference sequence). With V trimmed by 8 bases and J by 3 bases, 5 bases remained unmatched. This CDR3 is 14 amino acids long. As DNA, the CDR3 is TGCGCCAGCGCAAAAGCGGGAGGGACAGATACGCAGTATTTT. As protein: CASAKAGGTDTQYF.

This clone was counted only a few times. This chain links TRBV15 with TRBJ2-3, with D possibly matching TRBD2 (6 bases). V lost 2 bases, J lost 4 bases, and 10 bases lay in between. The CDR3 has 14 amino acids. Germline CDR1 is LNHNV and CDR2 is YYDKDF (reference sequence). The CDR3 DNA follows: TGTGCCACCAGCAGACCGGGGGTGGCAGATACGCAGTATTTT. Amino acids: CATSRPGVADTQYF. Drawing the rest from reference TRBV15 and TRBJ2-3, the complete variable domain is DAMVIQNPRYQVTQFGKPVTLSCSQTLNHNVMYWYQQKSSQAPKLLFHYYDKDFNNEADTPDNFQSRRPNTSFCFLDIRSPGLGDTAMYLCATSRPGVADTQYFGPGTRLTVL.

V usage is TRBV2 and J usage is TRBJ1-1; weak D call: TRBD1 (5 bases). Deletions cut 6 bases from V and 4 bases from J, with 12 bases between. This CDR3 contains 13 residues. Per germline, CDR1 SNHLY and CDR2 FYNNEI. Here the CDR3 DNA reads TGTGCCAGCAGGGTCTGGGGGGGCACTGAAGCTTTCTTT. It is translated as CASRVWGGTEAFF.

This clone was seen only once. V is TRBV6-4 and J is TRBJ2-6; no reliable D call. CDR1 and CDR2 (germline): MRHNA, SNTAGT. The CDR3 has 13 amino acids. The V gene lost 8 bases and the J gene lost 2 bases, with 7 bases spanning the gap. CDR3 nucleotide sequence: TGTGCCAGCGGGAACACTGGGGCCAACGTCCTGACTTTC. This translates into CASGNTGANVLTF.

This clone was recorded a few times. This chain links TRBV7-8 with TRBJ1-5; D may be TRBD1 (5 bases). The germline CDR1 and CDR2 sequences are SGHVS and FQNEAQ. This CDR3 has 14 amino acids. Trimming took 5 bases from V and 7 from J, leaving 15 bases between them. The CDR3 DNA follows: TGTGCCAGCAGCCCCCATGGGGACGGGCAGCCCCAGCATTTT. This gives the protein CASSPHGDGQPQHF.

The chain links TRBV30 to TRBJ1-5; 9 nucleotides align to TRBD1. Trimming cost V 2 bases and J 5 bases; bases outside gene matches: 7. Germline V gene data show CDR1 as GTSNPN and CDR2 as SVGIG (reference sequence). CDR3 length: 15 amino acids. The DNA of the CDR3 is TGTGCCTGGAGTAAAGAACAGGGGGCCCATCAGCCCCAGCATTTT. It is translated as CAWSKEQGAHQPQHF. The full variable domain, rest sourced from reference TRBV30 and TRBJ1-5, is SQTIHQWPATLVQPVGSPLSLECTVEGTSNPNLYWYRQAAGRGLQLLFYSVGIGQISSEVPQNLSASRPQDRQFILSSKKLLLSDSGFYLCAWSKEQGAHQPQHFGDGTRLSIL.